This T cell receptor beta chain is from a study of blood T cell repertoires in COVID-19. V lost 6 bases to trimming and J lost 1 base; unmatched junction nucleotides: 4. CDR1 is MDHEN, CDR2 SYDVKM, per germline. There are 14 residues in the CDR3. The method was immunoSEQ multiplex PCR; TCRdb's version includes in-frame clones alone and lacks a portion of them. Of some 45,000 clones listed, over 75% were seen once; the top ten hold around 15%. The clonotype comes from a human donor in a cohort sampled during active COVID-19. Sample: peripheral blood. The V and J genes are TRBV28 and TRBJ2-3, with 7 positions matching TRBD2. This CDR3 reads CASSSLAGTDTQYF. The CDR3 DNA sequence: TGTGCCAGCAGCTCTCTAGCGGGCACAGATACGCAGTATTTT.